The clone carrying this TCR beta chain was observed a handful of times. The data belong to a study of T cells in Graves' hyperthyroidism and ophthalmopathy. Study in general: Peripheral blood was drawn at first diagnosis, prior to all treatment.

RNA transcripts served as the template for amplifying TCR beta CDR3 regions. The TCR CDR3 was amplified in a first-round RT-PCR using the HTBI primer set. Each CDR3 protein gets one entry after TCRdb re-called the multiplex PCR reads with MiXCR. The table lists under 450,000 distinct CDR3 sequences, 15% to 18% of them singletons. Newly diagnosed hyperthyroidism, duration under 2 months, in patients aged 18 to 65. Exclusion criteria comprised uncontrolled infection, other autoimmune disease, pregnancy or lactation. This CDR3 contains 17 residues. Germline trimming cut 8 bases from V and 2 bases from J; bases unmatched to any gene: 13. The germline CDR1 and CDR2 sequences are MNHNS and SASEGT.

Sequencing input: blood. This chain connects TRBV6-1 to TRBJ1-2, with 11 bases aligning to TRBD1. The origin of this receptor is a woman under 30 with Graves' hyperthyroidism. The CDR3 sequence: CASGGGTGGSLNYGYTF. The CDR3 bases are TGTGCCAGCGGAGGGGGGACAGGGGGTTCCCTGAACTATGGCTACACCTTC.